Below are 9 T cell receptor beta chains sequenced from a single sample in a study of beta chain features in type 1 diabetes. Study-level results: TCRB CDR3s from Type 1 diabetes patients were moderately but significantly shorter in all four CD4+ subsets.

These receptors are not linked to any known antigen. The authors reverse transcribed all of the isolated RNA, so sequencing captured expressed TCRB transcripts. Assay: immunoSEQ multiplex PCR; the TCRdb copy retains only in-frame clones and omits some. The sample shows 280,000 or so clones, over 12% of them seen only once. The material sequenced was naive CD4+ T cells from blood. The receptors were sampled from a man aged 18-30 years with type 1 diabetes.

This clone has more than one count but fewer than ten. V and J are TRBV6-5 and TRBJ2-7; 7 positions agree with TRBD2. Germline V gene data show CDR1 as MNHEY and CDR2 as SVGAGI. The CDR3 has 15 residues. Unmatched junction bases numbered 3, after V lost 0 bases and J lost 1 base. CDR3 in DNA: TGTGCCAGCAGTTACTCGGGGGGGGGATCCTACGAGCAGTACTTC. Translating it yields CASSYSGGGSYEQYF.

J is TRBJ2-1 and V is TRBV19; 9 bases align to TRBD2. Losses at the gene ends were 3 bases for V and 9 bases for J; bases not matched to a gene: 6. The CDR3 consists of 14 residues. Germline lookup yields CDR1 LNHDA and CDR2 SQIVND (reference sequence). CDR3 residues: CASSMVAGDIEQFF. As DNA, the CDR3 is TGTGCCAGTAGTATGGTAGCGGGAGATATTGAGCAGTTCTTC. The full variable domain, its missing parts supplied by reference TRBV19 and TRBJ2-1, is DGGITQSPKYLFRKEGQNVTLSCEQNLNHDAMYWYRQDPGQGLRLIYYSQIVNDFQKGDIAEGYSVSREKKESFPLTVTSAQKNPTAFYLCASSMVAGDIEQFFGPGTRLTVL.

In this sample, this clone turned up a few times. V and J are TRBV29-1 and TRBJ2-3; 14 bases agree with TRBD2. J was trimmed by 5 bases and V by 3 bases; bases with no gene match: 7. CDR1 is SQVTM, CDR2 ANQGSEA, per germline. The CDR3 extends over 16 amino acids. As DNA, the CDR3 is TGCAGCGTTGAGTCCCGACTAGCGGGAGGGCTAGATACGCAGTATTTT. This encodes CSVESRLAGGLDTQYF.

Concerning this clone itself: The sample has other DNA sequences that encode this CDR3 too. This chain uses TRBV28 with TRBJ1-1; a possible D gene is TRBD1 (5 bases). Germline V gene lookup returns CDR1 MDHEN and CDR2 SYDVKM. V lost 1 base to trimming and J lost 5 bases, with 5 bases between them. The CDR3 is 12 residues long. The CDR3: CASSLSGTEAFF. As DNA, the CDR3 is TGTGCCAGCAGTTTATCAGGGACTGAAGCTTTCTTT.

The sample holds a few counts of this clone. V gene TRBV4-2 combines with J gene TRBJ2-3, with 10 bases matching TRBD2. Germline V gene lookup returns CDR1 LGHNA and CDR2 YNFKEQ. This CDR3 has 17 amino acids. J lost 7 bases, V lost 1 base, and 11 bases had no gene match. The CDR3 sequence: CASSQATWLAGGHTQYF. CDR3 coding DNA: TGTGCCAGCAGCCAAGCAACCTGGTTAGCGGGGGGCCATACGCAGTATTTT.

The chain combines TRBV2 with TRBJ2-3, with D unclear. The CDR3 sequence is 12 residues long. Germline CDR1 SNHLY, CDR2 FYNNEI. Trimming cost V 1 base and J 5 bases, with 4 bases left between them. CDR3 DNA sequence: TGTGCCAGCAGTGAAGGAGTAGATACGCAGTATTTT. It is translated as CASSEGVDTQYF.

J is TRBJ2-6 and V is TRBV4-1; D possibly corresponds to TRBD1 (6 bases). CDR3 length: 16 residues. From germline, CDR1 is MGHRA and CDR2 YSYEKL. Trimming cost V 0 bases and J 5 bases, with 11 bases left between them. In DNA, the CDR3 is TGCGCCAGCAGCCAAGATTTGGGGGCCTGGGCCAACGTCCTGACTTTC. Its protein is CASSQDLGAWANVLTF.

This clone showed up just a few times. The chain employs TRBV7-8 and TRBJ2-5, with D maybe TRBD2 (6 bases). This CDR3 is 14 amino acids long. V was clipped by 5 bases and J by 1 base, with 11 bases between them. CDR1 is SGHVS, CDR2 FQNEAQ, per germline. As DNA, the CDR3 is TGTGCCAGCAGCACCCGGGACTTCCAAGAGACCCAGTACTTC. Protein sequence: CASSTRDFQETQYF.

This clone was found a few times. The chain is built from TRBV5-4 and TRBJ2-3, with D possibly being TRBD1 (6 bases). V was trimmed by 0 bases and J by 2 bases, leaving 7 bases between them. The CDR3 is 14 residues long. In germline, CDR1 is SGHNT, CDR2 YYREEE (reference sequence). CDR3 sequence: CASSLGTATDTQYF. In DNA, the CDR3 is TGTGCCAGCAGCTTGGGGACAGCCACAGATACGCAGTATTTT.